The source of this T cell receptor (beta chain) is a study of PD-1 blockade in mismatch repair-deficient tumors. Study conclusions and caveats: After pembrolizumab, tumor-resident clones rose rapidly, then generally contracted before radiologic responses.

The V and J ends lost 5 bases and 8 bases, in that order; junction bases with no gene match: 3. The CDR3 extends over 12 amino acids. Germline CDR1 and CDR2: ENHRY and SYGVKD. A word on this clone: Its cognate antigen is unknown.

Sequencing used immunoSEQ multiplex PCR; TCRdb keeps in-frame clones, though not all of them. Of around 39,000 clones listed, over 70% are singletons. Material: PBMCs, obtained around 40 weeks after starting pembrolizumab. This clonotype was obtained from an adult with mismatch repair-deficient cancer. The chain recombines TRBV10-3 with TRBJ1-1; 9 bases agree with TRBD1. As DNA, the CDR3 is TGTGCCATCAGTCGACAGGGGGAGGAAGCTTTCTTT. Residues: CAISRQGEEAFF.